What follows describes a single TCR beta chain. It lacks a known antigen. Base qualities were left out, and no much larger clone turns up one base away. The CDR3 regions of human TCRbeta chains were analyzed by immunosequencing. In the authors' own workflow: Repertoire TCRs were matched against a reference library of SARS-CoV-2-specific TCRs generated with the MIRA antigen-specificity platform. Breadth meant the fraction of unique TCRs that were SARS-CoV-2-associated, whereas depth meant the fraction of total T cells that were SARS-CoV-2-associated. Using the MIRA data, each spike-specific TCR was mapped to the spike region that the TCR reacts to and placed in a CD4 or CD8 class. Log10-transformed breadth and depth values were compared by one-way ANOVA with Sidak's multiple comparisons tests. TCRdb holds this immuneACCESS table with in-frame rearrangements only. Some clones are missing; in checked studies, unresolved V genes explain under half, and the rest has no known cause. From that table come the V and J calls and clone size; the DNA was used to work out D and trimming. Across this sample there are about 170,000 clones, with roughly 85% seen only once. The top ten clones comprise over 1% of the sample.

From a lookup of the germline V gene, CDR1 and CDR2 are SGHVS and FQNEAQ. At the junction V is shortened by 5 bases and J by 7 bases; bases outside the gene matches: 7. The CDR3, from cysteine to phenylalanine, totals 13 residues. The only DNA kept is the CDR3, 39 bases in frame from the first base. The sample's time point label, in plain terms: about 28 days (+/-7) after the second vaccine dose. AZD1222 recipients whose second dose came at about 4 weeks and those whose second dose came at about 12 weeks were combined into one group, since spike-specific TCR depth and breadth did not differ between the two schedules. The vaccinee samples were drawn from two UK trials, COV001 and COV002, one of which was a single-blind randomized controlled phase 2/3 trial testing AZD1222 (ChAdOx1 nCoV-19) in healthy adults. Trial participant PBMC samples were collected at day 0 and day 28 after the second dose for TCRbeta chain sequencing.

The record originates from a study of T cell responses to AZD1222 COVID-19 vaccine (dated by TCRdb to 2020 to 2022). A note on the overall study: TCR sequencing covered fewer than 250 trial participants: 207 given two doses of AZD1222 and some 25 given two doses of MenACWY control vaccine. Trial participants were enrolled into age subgroups of 18-55, 56-69 and 70-plus years, which contained about 150, 27 and 61 TCR-sequenced participants, respectively.

Results the study describes overall, beyond this receptor: In the small 56-69-year group, the increase in depth fell short of significance, most likely because of low power. The whole spike protein was spanned by vaccine-associated CD4 TCRs, and dominant responses were seen in regions 160-218 and 743-854. Because no day 14 peak-response samples were available, repertoires were characterized only after the peak T cell response. Participants were mostly white British and included more females than males, and it was suggested by the authors that clonal diversity may have been underestimated. Conclusions about previously exposed vaccinees are limited because only five to seven AZD1222 recipients were SARS-CoV-2 seropositive at baseline. Nearly half of unique spike-specific TCRs reportedly recognized epitopes outside regions mutated in the B.1.351 and B.1.1.7 variants. Spike-specific TCR breadth and depth rose significantly after two AZD1222 doses compared with day 0 and with MenACWY recipients.

Recombination joined TRBV7-8 with TRBJ1-2; TRBD1 matches 7 bases in the middle. Source: peripheral blood, taken 28 days after the second AZD1222 dose. The clonotype originates from an adult who received the AZD1222 COVID-19 vaccine. The nucleotide sequence reads TGTGCCAGCAGCCGACAGGGAACGAGTGGCTACACCTTC. It translates as CASSRQGTSGYTF.